This TCR beta chain appears in the sequencing data of a study of CD4 T cells in relation to SARS-CoV-2 and coronaviruses. General study findings and limits: In around three fifths of donors, memory CD4+ clonotypes crossrecognized SARS-CoV-2 and at least one common cold coronavirus spike.

Before the COVID-19 pandemic, during about 2010-2018, CD4+ T cells were taken from unexposed donors. Isolation of CD4+ T cells took place after about eleven days in culture. Comments on this clone: The antigen is not known.

The repertoire was sequenced with immunoSEQ multiplex PCR; TCRdb's copy has only in-frame clones and lacks some. The data contain around 11,000 clones, 74% of them singletons. Sequencing used CD4+ T cells from PBMCs, cultured in vitro. The clonotype comes from a human donor in good health.

Here the CDR3 reads CASSHTSGTQYF. The CDR3 DNA reads as TGTGCCAGCAGCCATACTAGTGGGACCCAGTACTTC. The chain employs TRBV3-1 (or the pseudogene TRBV3-2) and TRBJ2-5; tentatively, D is TRBD2 (5 bases). Germline CDR1 is LGHDT and CDR2 is YNNKEL (reference sequence). The CDR3 has 12 residues. V was clipped by 3 bases and J by 7 bases, with 9 bases between them.